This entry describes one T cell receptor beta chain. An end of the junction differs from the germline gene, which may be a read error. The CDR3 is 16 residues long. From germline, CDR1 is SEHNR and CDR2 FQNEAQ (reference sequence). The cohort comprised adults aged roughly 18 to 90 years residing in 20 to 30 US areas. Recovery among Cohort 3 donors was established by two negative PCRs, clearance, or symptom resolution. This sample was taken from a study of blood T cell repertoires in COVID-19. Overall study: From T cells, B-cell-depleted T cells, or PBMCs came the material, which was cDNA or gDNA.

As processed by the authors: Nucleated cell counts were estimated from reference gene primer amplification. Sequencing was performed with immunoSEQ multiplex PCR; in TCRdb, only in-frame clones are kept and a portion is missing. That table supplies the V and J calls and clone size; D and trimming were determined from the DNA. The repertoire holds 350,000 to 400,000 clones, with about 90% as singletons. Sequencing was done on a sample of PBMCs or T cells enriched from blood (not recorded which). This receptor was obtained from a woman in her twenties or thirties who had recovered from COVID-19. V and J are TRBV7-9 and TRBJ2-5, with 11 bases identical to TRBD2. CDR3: CASSLEPGLAVGWSDF. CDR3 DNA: TGTGCCAGCAGCCTAGAACCGGGACTAGCGGTTGGGTGGAGTGACTTC.